This T cell receptor (beta chain) was identified in a study of shared T cell receptors in the human thymus. The CDR3 spans 13 residues. The germline CDR1 and CDR2 sequences are LGHNA and YNFKEQ. Trimming stripped 0 bases from V and 5 bases from J, with 7 bases between. Sequencing used immunoSEQ multiplex PCR; TCRdb keeps in-frame clones, though not all of them. The sample records 500,000 to 750,000 clones, roughly 90% being singletons. These data are also associated with another study on human thymus T cells. That paper notes: Congenital heart defects were the reason for the corrective surgery that the donors, healthy Finnish infants, were having. Thymic material originated from resections removed in the course of corrective heart surgery. What appeared biased in thymic and blood repertoires was the usage of V and J genes. Reports from related research described highly overlapping thymic repertoires among unrelated individuals.

The receptor comes from a boy under two years old with a congenital heart defect. Sequenced material: thymocytes. The chain carries TRBV4-2 and TRBJ2-5; D is undetermined. CDR3: CASSQDPSETQYF. The CDR3 bases are TGTGCCAGCAGCCAAGATCCCTCCGAGACCCAGTACTTC.